A selection of T cell receptor beta chains follows, all from one sample in a study of blood T cells in healthy people across ages. MiXCR, applied by TCRdb to the 5' RACE reads, yields one record per CDR3 protein. This sample has about 650,000 distinct CDR3 sequences; roughly 30% occur once, and the top ten carry approximately 15%. Sample: blood. The origin of the receptors is a woman of 80 years or more in good health. Each CDR3 is given with its conserved first and last residue. D genes are given only for firm matches. Clone size is shown for a subset of rows, as once, few, many or a class of expanded clone.

v_gene	abundance	j_gene	d_gene	CDR3aa	CDR3nt
TRBV5-6	.	TRBJ2-1	.	CASSRPSNRYNEQFF	TGCGCCAGCAGCCGTCCCAGTAACCGCTACAATGAGCAGTTCTTC
TRBV20-1	.	TRBJ2-1	.	CSAQQRGAGYNEQFF	TGCAGTGCCCAACAACGGGGGGCCGGGTACAATGAGCAGTTCTTC
TRBV14	.	TRBJ2-5	TRBD2	CASSRGTSGQETRYF	TGTGCCAGCAGCCGGGGGACTAGCGGACAAGAGACCCGGTACTTC
TRBV6-2/TRBV6-3	many	TRBJ2-7	TRBD1	CASSTPGQGYEQYF	TGTGCCAGCAGTACCCCGGGACAGGGCTACGAGCAGTACTTC
TRBV9	many	TRBJ2-3	.	CASSVAIDPRGPDTQYF	TGTGCCAGCAGCGTAGCCATTGACCCGAGGGGCCCAGATACGCAGTATTTT
TRBV11-2	.	TRBJ2-7	.	CASSWGPTSDEQYF	TGTGCCAGCAGCTGGGGACCGACGAGCGACGAGCAGTACTTC
TRBV2	.	TRBJ2-5	.	CASSEGTSGRAYSEQYF	TGTGCCAGCAGTGAGGGGACCAGCGGAAGAGCCTACAGTGAGCAGTACTTC
TRBV7-6	many	TRBJ2-1	.	CASSLAPSDEQFF	TGTGCCAGCAGCTTAGCCCCGTCTGATGAGCAGTTCTTC
TRBV7-3	.	TRBJ2-7	TRBD2	CASSLSAGVYSEQYF	TGTGCCAGCAGCTTGTCAGCGGGGGTTTACAGTGAGCAGTACTTC
TRBV6-2/TRBV6-3	many	TRBJ2-1	TRBD1	CATQQGVLFDNEQFF	TGTGCCACCCAACAGGGGGTCTTGTTCGACAATGAGCAGTTCTTC
TRBV6-5	.	TRBJ1-5	.	CASSQREAGQPQHF	TGTGCCAGCAGCCAACGGGAGGCCGGTCAGCCCCAGCATTTT
TRBV12-3/TRBV12-4	many	TRBJ2-7	TRBD2	CASSSGTSRLGEQYF	TGTGCCAGCAGTTCCGGGACTAGCCGGCTTGGGGAGCAGTACTTC
TRBV12-3/TRBV12-4	many	TRBJ2-3	TRBD2	CASSISRGVDTQYF	TGTGCCAGCAGTATATCTCGGGGGGTAGATACGCAGTATTTT
TRBV20-1	many	TRBJ1-5	.	CSASPGTPNQPQHF	TGCAGTGCTAGTCCAGGGACCCCTAATCAGCCCCAGCATTTT
TRBV28	many	TRBJ1-1	.	CASRVQGNTEAFF	TGTGCCAGCAGGGTACAGGGGAACACTGAAGCTTTCTTT
TRBV5-1	.	TRBJ2-5	.	CASSLLGRAETQYF	TGCGCCAGCAGCTTGCTGGGTAGGGCAGAGACCCAGTACTTC
TRBV12-3/TRBV12-4	.	TRBJ2-1	TRBD2	CASSLGGGGEYEQFF	TGTGCCAGCAGTTTAGGGGGGGGAGGGGAGTATGAGCAGTTCTTC
TRBV20-1	.	TRBJ1-1	.	CGASAAKAGNTEAFF	TGCGGTGCTAGCGCCGCTAAGGCCGGGAACACTGAAGCTTTCTTT
TRBV10-3	.	TRBJ1-4	.	CAISESGGGREKLFF	TGTGCCATCAGTGAGTCCGGGGGCGGGCGCGAAAAACTGTTTTTT
TRBV27	many	TRBJ2-5	TRBD1	CASSSQGAPETQYF	TGTGCCAGCAGTTCGCAGGGGGCCCCGGAGACCCAGTACTTC
TRBV20-1	many	TRBJ1-1	.	CSARDPLNTEAFF	TGCAGTGCTAGAGACCCTCTGAACACTGAAGCTTTCTTT
TRBV9	many	TRBJ2-5	TRBD2	CASSSRGLAGPGGQETQYF	TGTGCCAGCAGCTCCAGGGGACTAGCGGGGCCCGGAGGACAAGAGACCCAGTACTTC
TRBV29-1	.	TRBJ1-2	.	CSVRTANYGYTF	TGCAGCGTCCGGACGGCCAACTATGGCTACACCTTC
TRBV6-2/TRBV6-3	many	TRBJ2-1	TRBD2	CASSYKVAGRFHNEQFF	TGTGCCAGCAGTTACAAGGTAGCGGGGAGATTCCACAATGAGCAGTTCTTC
TRBV2	once	TRBJ2-5	.	CASTHRRETQYF	TGTGCCAGCACGCACAGACGAGAGACCCAGTACTTT
TRBV2	.	TRBJ2-7	.	CASKGTAYEQYF	TGTGCCAGCAAGGGGACTGCCTACGAGCAGTACTTC
TRBV20-1	.	TRBJ2-1	TRBD2	CSARVPSGGAYNEQFF	TGCAGTGCTAGAGTCCCTAGCGGGGGGGCCTACAATGAGCAGTTCTTC
TRBV20-1	many	TRBJ2-5	TRBD2	CSSGGTSGGLETQYF	TGCAGTTCTGGGGGGACTAGCGGGGGTCTTGAGACCCAGTACTTC
TRBV7-2	many	TRBJ1-5	.	CASSQGAGSNQPQHF	TGTGCCAGCAGCCAAGGGGCAGGTTCCAATCAGCCCCAGCATTTT
TRBV7-2	few	TRBJ2-1	.	CASSLAVPRFF	TGTGCCAGCAGCTTAGCGGTCCCAAGGTTCTTC
TRBV5-1	many	TRBJ1-2	.	CASSVDLVSSYGYTF	TGCGCCAGCAGCGTTGACTTAGTGAGCTCGTATGGCTACACCTTC
TRBV13	.	TRBJ2-7	TRBD2	CASRRSGRSYEQYF	TGTGCCAGCAGGAGGAGCGGGAGGTCATACGAGCAGTACTTC
TRBV30	once	TRBJ2-5	.	CAWSVQAAQETQYF	TGTGCCTGGAGTGTACAGGCGGCCCAAGAGACCCAGTACTTC
TRBV20-1	many	TRBJ2-7	TRBD1	CSARGQAGEQYF	TGCAGTGCTCGAGGACAGGCGGGTGAGCAGTACTTC
TRBV4-2	once	TRBJ2-3	TRBD2	CAGSQASGGGPDTQYF	TGTGCCGGCAGCCAGGCCAGCGGGGGAGGGCCAGATACGCAGTATTTT
TRBV7-2	few	TRBJ1-3	TRBD1	CASSSQGAGGNTIYF	TGTGCCAGCAGCTCTCAGGGGGCTGGAGGAAACACCATATATTTT
TRBV6-1	.	TRBJ1-3	.	CASSEALQGGNTIYF	TGTGCCAGCAGTGAAGCCTTGCAGGGGGGAAACACCATATATTTT
TRBV5-6	few	TRBJ2-2	.	CASSRRGAGTGELFF	TGTGCCAGCAGCAGGCGGGGCGCGGGAACCGGGGAGCTGTTTTTT
TRBV20-1	.	TRBJ1-2	.	CSAKEVTGGGYTF	TGCAGTGCCAAAGAGGTGACAGGAGGTGGCTACACCTTC
TRBV5-1	.	TRBJ1-1	.	CASSLGRTNTEAFF	TGCGCCAGCAGCTTGGGCAGGACGAACACTGAAGCTTTCTTT
TRBV29-1	few	TRBJ1-1	.	CSVDSTAGWTEAFF	TGCAGCGTTGACAGTACAGCGGGATGGACTGAAGCTTTCTTT